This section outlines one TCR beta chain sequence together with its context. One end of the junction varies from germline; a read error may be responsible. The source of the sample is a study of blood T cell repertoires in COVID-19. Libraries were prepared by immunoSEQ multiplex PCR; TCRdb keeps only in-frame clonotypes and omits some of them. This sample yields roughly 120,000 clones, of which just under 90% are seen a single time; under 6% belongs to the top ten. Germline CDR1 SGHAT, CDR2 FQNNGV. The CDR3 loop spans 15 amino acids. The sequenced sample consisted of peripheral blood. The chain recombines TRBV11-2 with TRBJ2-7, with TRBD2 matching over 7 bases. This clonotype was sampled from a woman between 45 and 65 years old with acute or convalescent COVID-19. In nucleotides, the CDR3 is TGTGCCAGCAGTTTAGCTAGCGGACCGACCTACGAGCAGTACTTC. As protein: CASSLASGPTYEQYF.